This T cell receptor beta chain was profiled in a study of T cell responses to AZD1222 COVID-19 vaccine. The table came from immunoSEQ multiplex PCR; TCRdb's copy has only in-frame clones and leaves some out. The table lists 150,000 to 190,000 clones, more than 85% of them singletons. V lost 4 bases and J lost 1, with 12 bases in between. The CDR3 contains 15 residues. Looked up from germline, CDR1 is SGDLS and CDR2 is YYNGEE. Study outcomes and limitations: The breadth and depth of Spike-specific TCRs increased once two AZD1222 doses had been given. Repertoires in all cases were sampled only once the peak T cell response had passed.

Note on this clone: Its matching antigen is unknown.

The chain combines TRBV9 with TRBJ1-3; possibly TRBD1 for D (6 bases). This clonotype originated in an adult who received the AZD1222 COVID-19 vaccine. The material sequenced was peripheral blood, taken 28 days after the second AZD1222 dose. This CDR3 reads CASSPRQASGNTIYF. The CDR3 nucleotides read TGTGCCAGCAGCCCGAGACAGGCTTCTGGAAACACCATATATTTT.